Listed here are 14 T cell receptor beta chains from one sample, sequenced in a study of T cell repertoires in cytomegalovirus infection. Each CDR3 protein is one row after TCRdb ran MiXCR on the reads. The sample contains about 490,000 distinct CDR3 sequences, approximately 17% of which appear only once. Sequenced material: CD8+ T cells from PBMCs. These receptors were obtained from a human donor in good health (CMV status not recorded). Some clones in this sample may be carry-over from other donors' samples.

This clonotype has a count of ten or more. This chain links TRBV27 with TRBJ2-6; no clear D gene. This CDR3 spans 13 amino acids. Germline loops: CDR1 MNHEY, CDR2 SMNVEV (reference sequence). V shed 8 bases and J shed 9 bases, with 14 bases lying between them. The CDR3 DNA is TGTGCCAGCGGTAACGGGTTTGGCAACGTCCTGACTTTC. Translated: CASGNGFGNVLTF.

This chain links TRBV5-6 with TRBJ1-4; perhaps TRBD1 as D (5 bases). Trimming removed 3 bases at V and 4 bases at J, with 10 bases between. Germline assignment: CDR1 SGHDT and CDR2 YYEEEE. This CDR3 has 14 amino acids. In DNA, the CDR3 is TGTGCCAGCAGCTCGAGCGGGGGTAATGAAAAACTGTTTTTT. This gives the protein CASSSSGGNEKLFF.

This clonotype was seen repeatedly, ten times or more. The rearrangement links TRBV6-1 to TRBJ2-1, with D perhaps matching TRBD2 (6 bases). Germline V gene data show CDR1 as MNHNS and CDR2 as SASEGT. This CDR3 has 14 amino acids. Trimming removed 7 bases from V and 2 bases from J, with 12 bases in between. The CDR3 protein is CASTPRGAYNEQFF. The CDR3 nucleotides read TGTGCCAGCACCCCGCGGGGAGCCTACAATGAGCAGTTCTTC.

This clonotype was seen more than once but under ten times. The genes are TRBV6-4 and TRBJ2-1, with D possibly being TRBD1 (6 bases). Per germline, CDR1 MRHNA and CDR2 SNTAGT. Trimming removed 2 bases at V and 6 bases at J, with 11 bases between. There are 14 residues in the CDR3. The CDR3 region has the DNA TGTGCCAGCAGTGACCCCCGAGGGGGCAATGAGCAGTTCTTC. Protein sequence: CASSDPRGGNEQFF.

The V and J genes are TRBV10-3 and TRBJ1-2; 10 positions match TRBD1. The CDR3 loop spans 19 amino acids. Germline lookup yields CDR1 ENHRY and CDR2 SYGVKD. Trimming removed 2 bases from V and 4 bases from J; junction bases left unmatched: 16. The CDR3 nucleotides are TGTGCCATCAGTGAGATACCGGGACAGGGGATGACACCCGGCTATGGCTACACCTTC. Translating gives CAISEIPGQGMTPGYGYTF.

This clonotype was seen ten or more times. The chain employs TRBV28 and TRBJ2-2, with 8 bases that match TRBD1. This CDR3 is built from 15 residues. Trimming at V came to 8 bases and at J to 4 bases, leaving 9 bases not matched to a gene. CDR1 and CDR2 from the germline V gene are MDHEN and SYDVKM. CDR3 sequence: CASRGQGSATGELFF. The CDR3 DNA sequence: TGTGCCAGCCGAGGACAGGGATCTGCCACCGGGGAGCTGTTTTTT.

This clonotype was seen many times. V usage is TRBV7-2 and J usage is TRBJ2-1; tentatively, D is TRBD2 (5 bases). The CDR3 extends over 18 amino acids. Trimming cost V 0 bases and J 5 bases, with 20 bases left between them. Germline CDR1 reads SGHTA; CDR2 reads FQGNSA. The CDR3 protein is CASSLAPLTTVTHNEQFF. CDR3 nucleotides: TGTGCCAGCAGCTTAGCCCCCTTGACTACTGTTACGCACAATGAGCAGTTCTTC.

This rearrangement joins TRBV3-1 to TRBJ1-5; 7 nucleotides line up with TRBD1. Germline V gene data show CDR1 as LGHDT and CDR2 as YNNKEL (reference sequence). CDR3 length equals 18 residues. J lost 0 bases, V lost 3 bases, and 11 bases had no gene match. The CDR3 coding sequence is TGTGCCAGCAGCCACTCGACAGGGTTTCAATATAGCAATCAGCCCCAGCATTTT. Translated: CASSHSTGFQYSNQPQHF.

This clonotype was seen repeatedly, ten times or more. The V gene is TRBV7-9, the J gene TRBJ1-4; the match to TRBD1 covers 9 bases. CDR1 and CDR2 (germline): SEHNR, FQNEAQ (reference sequence). With V trimmed by 5 bases and J by 8 bases, 6 bases remained unmatched. There are 14 residues in the CDR3. The CDR3 sequence: CASSEQGAREKLFF. In DNA form, the CDR3 reads TGTGCCAGCAGCGAACAGGGGGCACGAGAAAAACTGTTTTTT.

The chain joins TRBV6-5 to TRBJ1-1, with TRBD1 as a possible D gene (5 bases). Per the germline V gene, CDR1 is MNHEY and CDR2 is SVGAGI. This CDR3 region has 14 residues. The ends were cut back, 2 bases at V and 2 bases at J, with 9 bases in the middle. CDR3 in amino acids: CASSYEGSNTEAFF. The CDR3 DNA is TGTGCCAGCAGTTACGAGGGGAGTAACACTGAAGCTTTCTTT.

This clonotype was seen ten or more times. The chain is built from TRBV27 and TRBJ1-1; D perhaps matches TRBD1 (5 bases). The CDR3 is 15 amino acids. The V end lost 5 bases, the J end lost 2 bases, and 15 bases lay between the germline ends. In germline, CDR1 is MNHEY, CDR2 SMNVEV (reference sequence). This CDR3 reads CASSLRRDANTEAFF. DNA for the CDR3: TGTGCCAGCAGTCTCAGAAGGGACGCTAACACTGAAGCTTTCTTT.

This clonotype was counted ten times or more. The genes are TRBV7-9 and TRBJ2-1; D remains unclear. The CDR3 extends over 13 amino acids. With 2 bases removed from V and 10 bases from J, the gap between germline ends came to 12 bases. Germline V gene lookup returns CDR1 SEHNR and CDR2 FQNEAQ (reference sequence). Here the CDR3 reads CASSLTEVIEQFF. The CDR3 nucleotides are TGTGCCAGCAGCTTAACGGAAGTGATAGAGCAGTTCTTC. The whole variable domain, remainder taken from reference TRBV7-9 and TRBJ2-1, is DTGVSQNPRHKITKRGQNVTFRCDPISEHNRLYWYRQTLGQGPEFLTYFQNEAQLEKSRLLSDRFSAERPKGSFSTLEIQRTEQGDSAMYLCASSLTEVIEQFFGPGTRLTVL.

This clonotype was observed many times. The rearrangement joins TRBV10-3 to TRBJ1-2, with unresolved D. Looked up from germline, CDR1 is ENHRY and CDR2 is SYGVKD. This CDR3 region has 14 residues. V was cut by 6 bases and J by 4 bases, with 15 bases left in between. The CDR3 DNA is TGTGCCATCAGAACGGTCTCAGGTTCCTATGGCTACACCTTC. This encodes CAIRTVSGSYGYTF.

The gene calls are TRBV4-1 and TRBJ1-5; D is ambiguous. V lost 0 bases to trimming and J lost 1 base, with 7 bases between them. Germline V CDR1 and CDR2: MGHRA, YSYEKL. This CDR3 spans 15 amino acids. The CDR3 loop is CASSQDIQSNQPQHF. The CDR3 DNA follows: TGCGCCAGCAGCCAAGACATACAAAGCAATCAGCCCCAGCATTTT.